This T cell receptor beta chain was recorded in a study of cytomegalovirus exposure and HLA in healthy donors. Study-level information: The same platform used for the 666 first-cohort repertoires was also used for the 90 to 150 validation repertoires, as a later analysis reported.

With regard to this clone: The antigen is undetermined.

Method: immunoSEQ multiplex PCR; TCRdb's copy keeps in-frame clones and lacks some. This table has 150,000 to 200,000 clones, nearly 90% appearing once. Points from the study as a whole: As confirmed in vitro, a few CMV-associated chains were specific for CMV antigens. The study flagged some 180 TCR beta chains as cytomegalovirus-associated.

This CDR3 region has 14 residues. CDR1 is LNHNV, CDR2 YYDKDF, per germline (reference sequence). V lost 2 bases and J lost 4, with 8 bases in between. The sample taken for sequencing was PBMCs. The V and J genes are TRBV15 and TRBJ2-2; no definite D call. This receptor was identified in a woman in her late teens or twenties in good health and CMV-seropositive. The CDR3 nucleotides read TGTGCCACCAGCAGACCTCAGGTCACCGGGGAGCTGTTTTTT. Protein sequence: CATSRPQVTGELFF. Variable domain in full (rest from reference TRBV15 and TRBJ2-2): DAMVIQNPRYQVTQFGKPVTLSCSQTLNHNVMYWYQQKSSQAPKLLFHYYDKDFNNEADTPDNFQSRRPNTSFCFLDIRSPGLGDTAMYLCATSRPQVTGELFFGEGSRLTVL.